The 31 T cell receptor beta chains below were found in one sample sequenced in a study of molecular identifiers for immune sequencing clone quantification (dated by TCRdb to the late 2010s). Libraries were constructed by PCR. The instrument was a NextSeq 500. The public sequencing data were trimmed at Q25 with fastp and processed into clonotypes with MiXCR by TCRdb, which kept only in-frame beta chains. Rows are combined by CDR3 protein, so each entry shows the most common genes and DNA. In this sample the table shows about half a million distinct CDR3 sequences, less than 30% of which occur a single time. The ten largest make up under 0.85% of the sample. Source material: naive CD8+ T cells from blood, with Jurkat cell RNA spiked in. Reading the label with the study, this specimen's cell subset or site is: FACS-sorted CD8+CD4-CCR7+CD45RA+ naive T cells. These receptors came from a human donor in good health. Some libraries in this study had Jurkat cell RNA spiked in.

The rearrangement joins TRBV5-6 to TRBJ2-2; 9 nucleotides line up with TRBD2. CDR1 is SGHDT and CDR2 is YYEEEE in the germline V gene. V was pared by 1 base and J by 0 bases, with 7 bases of the junction left unmatched. The CDR3 loop spans 18 amino acids. CDR3 coding DNA: TGTGCCAGCAGCTTGCTTTGGCGGGAGGGGCCGAACACCGGGGAGCTGTTTTTT. Amino acid sequence: CASSLLWREGPNTGELFF.

This chain joins TRBV20-1 and TRBJ2-2; 8 bases match TRBD1. Per germline, CDR1 DFQATT and CDR2 SNEGSKA (reference sequence). This CDR3 contains 14 residues. V lost 6 bases, J lost 4 bases, and 7 bases stayed unmatched. The DNA of the CDR3 is TGCAGTGCCCCCGACAGGGGAGGCACCGGGGAGCTGTTTTTT. Amino acid sequence: CSAPDRGGTGELFF.

The V call is TRBV28, the J call TRBJ2-5, with D possibly matching TRBD2 (6 bases). From germline, CDR1 is MDHEN and CDR2 SYDVKM. The CDR3 is made up of 16 amino acids. V lost 5 bases and J lost 7, with 23 bases in between. The CDR3 is CASSPLSRDSLRTQYF. CDR3 nucleotide sequence: TGTGCCAGCAGTCCCCTTTCCCGGGACTCACTGCGGACCCAGTACTTC.

This clonotype has a handful of counts. The gene calls are TRBV7-9 and TRBJ2-7; D perhaps matches TRBD2 (6 bases). CDR1 SEHNR and CDR2 FQNEAQ come from the germline V gene (reference sequence). The V end was cut by 4 bases, the J end by 2 bases, with 15 bases between. The CDR3 loop spans 15 amino acids. CDR3 sequence reads: CASSYKEGLTYEQYF. The DNA of the CDR3 is TGTGCCAGCAGCTATAAAGAGGGACTTACCTACGAGCAGTACTTC.

This clonotype has a count of ten or more. The chain links TRBV28 to TRBJ1-5; possible D gene TRBD1, 6 bases. Germline assignment: CDR1 MDHEN and CDR2 SYDVKM. V gave up 4 bases and J gave up 2 bases, with 12 bases separating them. The CDR3 has 15 residues. CDR3 nucleotide sequence: TGTGCCAGCAGTTACCCCAGGGGTGGCAATCAGCCCCAGCATTTT. This sequence encodes CASSYPRGGNQPQHF.

This clonotype was seen more than once but under ten times. This chain links TRBV6-2 or TRBV6-3 with TRBJ1-1; no clear D gene. Germline V gene lookup returns CDR1 MNHEY and CDR2 SVGEGT. The CDR3 is 14 amino acids. V lost 0 bases and J 4 bases, leaving 9 bases between the germline ends. The CDR3, as DNA: TGTGCCAGCAGTTACTCTGAAGGAACCACTGAAGCTTTCTTT. Its translation: CASSYSEGTTEAFF.

In regard to this clonotype: At one end, the junction sequence differs from germline, possibly due to a read error. The chain uses TRBV4-3 and TRBJ2-5; D not certain. Germline V gene lookup returns CDR1 LGHNA and CDR2 YSLEER. The CDR3 extends over 14 amino acids. The CDR3 sequence is CASSPFLAQEPQYF. DNA for the CDR3: TGCGCCAGCAGCCCCTTCTTGGCCCAAGAGCCCCAGTACTTC.

This clonotype was observed a handful of times. The germline gene is not matched at one end of the junction; a read error may be the cause. This chain links TRBV4-3 with TRBJ1-6, with TRBD1 matching 8 bases. This CDR3 contains 15 residues. Germline CDR1 and CDR2: LGHNA and YSLEER. The CDR3 loop is CASGQGQVSNSPLHF. CDR3 DNA sequence: TGCGCCAGCGGCCAGGGACAGGTTTCGAATTCACCCCTCCACTTT.

This clonotype has a handful of counts. The chain couples TRBV20-1 to TRBJ1-2; perhaps TRBD1 as D (6 bases). This CDR3 contains 12 residues. V shed 4 bases and J shed 5 bases, with 11 bases lying between them. CDR1 DFQATT and CDR2 SNEGSKA come from the germline V gene (reference sequence). The CDR3 loop reads CSATTGSYGYTF. The CDR3 DNA sequence: TGCAGTGCTACCACAGGGAGTTATGGCTACACCTTC.

In its sample, this clonotype was seen a few times. This chain connects TRBV18 to TRBJ2-3; D may be TRBD1 or TRBD2 (5 bases each). Trimming shortened V by 5 bases and J by 4 bases, and 16 bases separated the two germline ends. The CDR3 runs to 15 residues. Per germline, CDR1 KGHSH and CDR2 LQKENI. For the CDR3, the DNA is TGTGCCAGCTCATGGGGCGCGGGTCCCGCAGATACGCAGTATTTT. Residues: CASSWGAGPADTQYF. Drawing the rest from reference TRBV18 and TRBJ2-3, the complete variable domain is NAGVMQNPRHLVRRRGQEARLRCSPMKGHSHVYWYRQLPEEGLKFMVYLQKENIIDESGMPKERFSAEFPKEGPSILRIQQVVRGDSAAYFCASSWGAGPADTQYFGPGTRLTVL.

The CDR3 DNA reads TGTGCCAGCGCAGAAACTCGTGGGGAGCTGTTTTTT. Amino acid sequence: CASAETRGELFF. This chain uses TRBV3-1 with TRBJ2-2; D call uncertain. Germline values: CDR1 LGHDT, CDR2 YNNKEL (reference sequence). The V gene lost 8 bases and the J gene lost 8 bases, with 12 bases spanning the gap. The CDR3 extends over 12 amino acids.

The V gene is TRBV12-3 or TRBV12-4, the J gene TRBJ2-2, with no clear D. The CDR3 sequence is 12 residues long. Trimming removed 11 bases at V and 1 base at J, with 8 bases between. The CDR3 sequence is CAVGKNTGELFF. The DNA for the CDR3 is TGTGCCGTTGGGAAGAACACCGGGGAGCTGTTTTTT.

At least ten counts were recorded for this clonotype. The chain uses TRBV30 and TRBJ1-5; D is undetermined. From germline, CDR1 is GTSNPN and CDR2 SVGIG (reference sequence). The ends were cut back, 3 bases at V and 0 bases at J, with 6 bases in the middle. The CDR3 runs 13 residues. The CDR3 DNA reads as TGTGCCTGGAGCGGTGTTAGCAATCAGCCCCAGCATTTT. It yields the protein CAWSGVSNQPQHF.

At least ten counts were recorded for this clonotype. The chain combines TRBV4-3 with TRBJ2-7; no firm D call. Germline-derived CDR1 and CDR2 are LGHNA and YSLEER. The CDR3 extends over 13 amino acids. V was cut by 0 bases and J by 3 bases, with 6 bases left in between. CDR3 loop: CASSQEFRYEQYF. The CDR3 DNA sequence: TGCGCCAGCAGCCAAGAATTCCGCTACGAGCAGTACTTC.

This clonotype was seen only a few times. This sequence joins TRBV9 and TRBJ2-7; TRBD1 agrees at 7 bases. Germline CDR1 reads SGDLS; CDR2 reads YYNGEE. This CDR3 spans 15 amino acids. J was trimmed by 3 bases and V by 3 bases; bases with no gene match: 9. The CDR3 loop is CASSEGQSGLYEQYF. Here the CDR3 DNA reads TGTGCCAGCAGCGAGGGACAGTCGGGCCTCTACGAGCAGTACTTC.

The V gene is TRBV18, the J gene TRBJ2-7, with a possible D match to TRBD1 (5 bases). The CDR3 contains 15 residues. The germline CDR1 and CDR2 sequences are KGHSH and LQKENI. Trimming removed 2 bases at V and 0 bases at J, with 11 bases between. CDR3 DNA sequence: TGTGCCAGCTCACCAACGGACACGAGCTCCTACGAGCAGTACTTC. This sequence encodes CASSPTDTSSYEQYF.

This clonotype has just a few counts. This rearrangement joins TRBV4-1 to TRBJ2-2; D is possibly TRBD1 (5 bases). V shed 3 bases and J shed 8 bases, with 10 bases lying between them. There are 13 residues in the CDR3. The V gene's germline CDR1 is MGHRA and CDR2 YSYEKL. CDR3 nucleotides: TGCGCCAGCAGCCAGTACAGGACGGGGGAGCTGTTTTTT. Its protein is CASSQYRTGELFF.

The table lists this clonotype with many counts. The V call is TRBV9, the J call TRBJ1-5, with 7 nucleotides matching TRBD1. Germline trimming cut 5 bases from V and 7 bases from J; bases unmatched to any gene: 9. This CDR3 has 14 amino acids. CDR1 is SGDLS, CDR2 YYNGEE, per germline. DNA of the CDR3: TGTGCCAGCAGTCCGACAGGGTCACGGCAGCCCCAGCATTTT. It is translated as CASSPTGSRQPQHF.

Of note for this clonotype: Just one base apart from a much larger clone, this may be a read error. V is TRBV12-3 or TRBV12-4 and J is TRBJ1-1, with D maybe TRBD1 (6 bases). The germline V and J ends were trimmed by 2 bases and 6 bases, with 13 bases remaining between them. The CDR3 is 14 residues long. CDR3 in DNA: TGTGCCAGCAGTTTAATGGGGGCTTACGCTGAAGCTTTCTTT. Translated, it gives CASSLMGAYAEAFF.

This clonotype came up a few times. The V gene is TRBV7-9, the J gene TRBJ2-3; D perhaps matches TRBD2 (6 bases). CDR1 and CDR2 from the germline V gene are SEHNR and FQNEAQ (reference sequence). The CDR3 sequence is 16 residues long. Trimming stripped 5 bases from V and 1 base from J, with 16 bases between. The CDR3 DNA reads as TGTGCCAGCAGCCTCCCGGAGGGTATTGGCACAGATACGCAGTATTTT. Translation: CASSLPEGIGTDTQYF. The entire variable domain, with the rest obtained from reference TRBV7-9 and TRBJ2-3, is as follows: DTGVSQNPRHKITKRGQNVTFRCDPISEHNRLYWYRQTLGQGPEFLTYFQNEAQLEKSRLLSDRFSAERPKGSFSTLEIQRTEQGDSAMYLCASSLPEGIGTDTQYFGPGTRLTVL.

This chain uses TRBV30 with TRBJ1-1; D call uncertain. This CDR3 spans 13 amino acids. Trimming shortened V by 8 bases and J by 0 bases, and 13 bases separated the two germline ends. Germline lookup yields CDR1 GTSNPN and CDR2 SVGIG (reference sequence). Written as DNA, the CDR3 is TGTGCCCGGGGTACGGTAATGAACACTGAAGCTTTCTTT. Its protein product is CARGTVMNTEAFF.

To note about this clonotype: A much larger clone lies a single base off, so this may be a read error. This chain connects TRBV19 to TRBJ1-1; D ambiguous. Germline V CDR1 and CDR2: LNHDA, SQIVND (reference sequence). Trimming removed 3 bases at V and 0 bases at J, with 14 bases between. The CDR3 covers 16 residues. The DNA for the CDR3 is TGTGCCAGTAGTATTTTCCACCGGGCGGTGAACACTGAAGCTTTCTTT. It is translated as CASSIFHRAVNTEAFF.

In this sample, this clonotype turned up many times. This chain links TRBV7-9 with TRBJ2-3; no clear D gene. V lost 6 bases and J 0 bases, leaving 10 bases between the germline ends. CDR3 length: 14 residues. The germline CDR1 and CDR2 sequences are SEHNR and FQNEAQ (reference sequence). CDR3 amino acids: CASRPGFSTDTQYF. The DNA for the CDR3 is TGTGCCAGCAGGCCCGGGTTTAGCACAGATACGCAGTATTTT.

The V call is TRBV5-4, the J call TRBJ1-2; D gene uncertain. V lost 1 base, J lost 2 bases, and 9 bases lay in between. The germline CDR1 and CDR2 sequences are SGHNT and YYREEE (reference sequence). The CDR3 runs to 14 residues. CDR3 in amino acids: CASSLRIANYGYTF. In DNA form, the CDR3 reads TGTGCCAGCAGCTTGAGAATAGCCAACTATGGCTACACCTTC.

This clonotype appeared a single time. With a much larger clone just one base away, this may be a read error. The J gene is TRBJ1-5, the V gene TRBV4-1, with a tentative D call TRBD1 (5 bases). The germline CDR1 and CDR2 sequences are MGHRA and YSYEKL. The length of the CDR3 is 18 residues. The CDR3 sequence is CASSRSVGTMEGNQPQNF. The CDR3 bases are TGCGCCAGCAGCCGCAGTGTCGGGACCATGGAGGGCAATCAGCCCCAGAATTTT.

With regard to this clonotype: A much bigger clone sits one base away, suggesting this may be a read error. CDR3 sequence reads: CCAETHKDYEQYF. The CDR3 coding sequence is TGCTGTGCTGAGACGCACAAGGACTACGAGCAGTACTTC. J is TRBJ2-7 and V is TRBV20-1; D is unresolved. Germline CDR1 reads DFQATT; CDR2 reads SNEGSKA (reference sequence). CDR3 length: 13 residues.

This clonotype was counted a few times. This chain uses TRBV7-6 with TRBJ2-7; TRBD1 is a possible D gene (6 bases). Trimming removed 5 bases from V and 5 bases from J, with 13 bases in between. The CDR3 is made up of 13 amino acids. The germline V gene encodes CDR1 SGHVS and CDR2 FNYEAQ. The CDR3 sequence is CASSPRGYHEQYF. CDR3 coding DNA: TGTGCCAGCAGCCCGAGGGGGTACCACGAGCAGTACTTC. The full variable domain, with the rest looked up from reference TRBV7-6 and TRBJ2-7, is GAGVSQSPRYKVTKRGQDVALRCDPISGHVSLYWYRQALGQGPEFLTYFNYEAQQDKSGLPNDRFSAERPEGSISTLTIQRTEQRDSAMYRCASSPRGYHEQYFGPGTRLTVT.

V is TRBV3-1 and J is TRBJ1-1, with 10 bases lining up with TRBD1. The germline V gene has CDR1 LGHDT and CDR2 YNNKEL (reference sequence). The J segment lost 5 bases and the V segment lost 2 bases, leaving 5 bases of the junction unmatched. The CDR3 totals 15 residues. The CDR3 region has the DNA TGTGCCAGCAGCCAAATGACAGGGGGCCGAACTGAAGCTTTCTTT. Its protein product is CASSQMTGGRTEAFF.

This clonotype showed up just a few times. The genes are TRBV12-3 or TRBV12-4 and TRBJ1-6, with D unresolved. Trimming stripped 4 bases from V and 9 bases from J, with 10 bases between. This CDR3 has 13 residues. CDR3: CASSSAPSSPLHF. The CDR3 region has the DNA TGTGCCAGCAGTTCAGCACCAAGTTCACCCCTCCACTTT.

In regard to this clonotype: A clone one base away is much larger, so this may be a read error. This chain links TRBV20-1 with TRBJ2-7; D unresolved. The CDR3 covers 14 residues. With 1 base removed from V and 3 bases from J, the gap between germline ends came to 13 bases. CDR1 DFQATT and CDR2 SNEGSKA come from the germline V gene (reference sequence). CDR3 sequence reads: CSARVARPGYEQYF. CDR3 bases: TGCAGTGCTAGAGTGGCGAGGCCCGGCTACGAGCAGTACTTC.

The J gene is TRBJ2-7, the V gene TRBV19; TRBD1 agrees at 7 bases. V shed 1 base and J 6 bases; nucleotides not matched to a gene: 6. This CDR3 is 14 amino acids long. Germline values: CDR1 LNHDA, CDR2 SQIVND (reference sequence). CDR3 residues: CASSIAFRGSEQYF. The CDR3 DNA sequence: TGTGCCAGTAGTATAGCTTTCAGGGGGAGCGAGCAGTACTTC.